A single sample gave rise to the 17 T cell receptor beta chains below, sequenced in a study of cytomegalovirus exposure and HLA in healthy donors. Researchers ran the PCR with 60 Vbeta and 13 Jbeta primers. Libraries were prepared by immunoSEQ multiplex PCR; TCRdb keeps only in-frame clonotypes and omits some of them. Among 150,000 to 200,000 clones listed, about 75% were seen once. The specimen sequenced was PBMCs. The receptors derive from a woman aged 40 to 55 in good health and CMV-seropositive.

The J gene is TRBJ2-1, the V gene TRBV10-1; TRBD2 matches at 7 bases. With 0 bases clipped from V and 6 bases from J, the junction kept 23 bases outside the gene matches. The CDR3 loop spans 21 amino acids. CDR1 and CDR2 from the germline V gene are WNHNN and SYGVQD (reference sequence). The chain's CDR3 is CASSESLGLAEDERESNEQFF. As DNA, the CDR3 is TGCGCCAGCAGTGAGTCTTTAGGGCTAGCGGAGGATGAAAGGGAGTCCAATGAGCAGTTCTTC.

The rearrangement links TRBV13 to TRBJ1-3, with 11 bases aligning to TRBD1. The CDR3 is 16 amino acids. Trimming cost V 5 bases and J 4 bases; bases outside gene matches: 7. Germline V gives CDR1 PRHDT, CDR2 FYEKMQ (reference sequence). CDR3 sequence reads: CASSPRDRGEGNTIYF. CDR3 in DNA: TGTGCCAGCAGCCCGCGGGACAGGGGGGAAGGAAACACCATATATTTT.

V and J are TRBV5-1 and TRBJ2-7; 9 bases are a match to TRBD2. Per the germline V gene, CDR1 is SGHRS and CDR2 is YFSETQ. This CDR3 comprises 13 residues. The trim removed 4 bases at V and 5 bases at J, leaving 4 bases unmatched. The CDR3 DNA sequence: TGCGCCAGCAGCATAGCGGGAGTAAACGAGCAGTACTTC. Translation gives CASSIAGVNEQYF.

This clone was found once. This chain links TRBV7-2 with TRBJ1-2; D gene unclear. CDR1 is SGHTA and CDR2 is FQGNSA in the germline V gene. The CDR3 spans 16 residues. V lost 4 bases and J lost 0, with 15 bases in between. The CDR3 spells CASSSSIPAANYGYTF. The CDR3 coding sequence is TGTGCCAGCAGCTCTTCCATTCCCGCGGCTAACTATGGCTACACCTTC. The full variable domain, completed using reference TRBV7-2 and TRBJ1-2, is GAGVSQSPSNKVTEKGKDVELRCDPISGHTALYWYRQSLGQGLEFLIYFQGNSAPDKSGLPSDRFSAERTGGSVSTLTIQRTQQEDSAVYLCASSSSIPAANYGYTFGSGTRLTVV.

The V gene is TRBV28, the J gene TRBJ2-1, with 15 bases fitting TRBD2. V lost 5 bases, J lost 0 bases, and 8 bases stayed unmatched. The germline V gene encodes CDR1 MDHEN and CDR2 SYDVKM. This CDR3 has 19 amino acids. The CDR3 nucleotides read TGTGCCAGCAGTCCGGGACTAGCGGGAGGCCCGAGCTCCTACAATGAGCAGTTCTTC. Protein: CASSPGLAGGPSSYNEQFF.

This rearrangement joins TRBV5-1 to TRBJ2-7; 8 nucleotides match TRBD1. Germline CDR1 is SGHRS and CDR2 is YFSETQ. J was trimmed by 3 bases and V by 4 bases; bases with no gene match: 0. The CDR3 is made up of 12 amino acids. CDR3 in DNA: TGCGCCAGCAGCGGACAGGGCTACGAGCAGTACTTC. Translated, it gives CASSGQGYEQYF.

The chain is built from TRBV2 and TRBJ2-7; TRBD2 agrees at 9 bases. The CDR3 length is 17 residues. Germline V gives CDR1 SNHLY, CDR2 FYNNEI. V trimming: 5 bases; J trimming: 0 bases; junction bases outside the gene matches: 11. Here the CDR3 DNA reads TGTGCCAGCAGTTTCGGACTAGCGCTAGATCTCTCCTACGAGCAGTACTTC. It codes for CASSFGLALDLSYEQYF.

The chain employs TRBV28 and TRBJ2-7; 7 bases are shared with TRBD2. J gave up 2 bases and V 8 bases, and 15 bases lay outside the gene matches. Germline CDR1 reads MDHEN; CDR2 reads SYDVKM. The CDR3 sequence is 16 residues long. The CDR3 is CASRRGSLETPYEQYF. The CDR3 coding sequence is TGTGCCAGCCGGCGCGGGAGCCTCGAGACCCCCTACGAGCAGTACTTC. The full variable domain, its missing parts supplied by reference TRBV28 and TRBJ2-7, is DVKVTQSSRYLVKRTGEKVFLECVQDMDHENMFWYRQDPGLGLRLIYFSYDVKMKEKGDIPEGYSVSREKKERFSLILESASTNQTSMYLCASRRGSLETPYEQYFGPGTRLTVT.

The CDR3 nucleotides are TGTGCCAGCGCTCTAGCGGGAGGGATTTACAATGAGCAGTTCTTC. Its protein is CASALAGGIYNEQFF. The chain joins TRBV7-2 to TRBJ2-1; 12 nucleotides line up with TRBD2. The CDR3 has 15 amino acids. V dropped 8 bases and J dropped 4; count of bases not matched to a gene: 6. Germline V lookup: CDR1 SGHTA, CDR2 FQGNSA.

This sequence joins TRBV29-1 and TRBJ2-5; 8 nucleotides line up with TRBD1. After removal of 1 base from V and 11 bases from J, the junction contained 6 bases not matched to a gene. Looked up from germline, CDR1 is SQVTM and CDR2 is ANQGSEA. The CDR3 totals 12 residues. Written as DNA, the CDR3 is TGCAGCGTTGAAGTACAGGGGGATGAGCAGTACTTC. It translates to CSVEVQGDEQYF.

The rearrangement uses TRBV28 and TRBJ2-7, with D perhaps matching TRBD1 (6 bases). The CDR3 is 12 residues long. Per the germline V gene, CDR1 is MDHEN and CDR2 is SYDVKM. The germline V and J ends were trimmed by 5 bases and 4 bases, with 9 bases remaining between them. CDR3 sequence reads: CASSHGQYEQYF. CDR3 nucleotide sequence: TGTGCCAGCAGTCACGGACAGTACGAGCAGTACTTC.

This chain links TRBV2 with TRBJ1-4, with D possibly TRBD1 on 5 matching bases. The V end lost 6 bases, the J end lost 1 base, and 12 bases lay between the germline ends. This CDR3 has 15 amino acids. Germline CDR1 SNHLY, CDR2 FYNNEI. CDR3 amino acids: CASRGEAVTNEKLFF. CDR3 DNA sequence: TGTGCCAGCAGGGGGGAGGCCGTAACTAATGAAAAACTGTTTTTT.

Here the CDR3 reads CASSGTSGSLETQYF. For the CDR3, the DNA is TGTGCCAGCAGCGGGACTAGCGGGAGTCTAGAGACCCAGTACTTC. The gene calls are TRBV2 and TRBJ2-5; 14 nucleotides agree with TRBD2. Germline-derived CDR1 and CDR2 are SNHLY and FYNNEI. The CDR3 has 15 residues. Trimming removed 6 bases from V and 4 bases from J; junction bases left unmatched: 4.

The chain uses TRBV28 and TRBJ2-5; 11 bases are shared with TRBD1. The trim removed 6 bases at V and 5 bases at J, leaving 8 bases unmatched. Per the germline V gene, CDR1 is MDHEN and CDR2 is SYDVKM. CDR3 length: 15 residues. CDR3 nucleotide sequence: TGTGCCAGCAGCCTCTGGACAGGGGGCACGGAGACCCAGTACTTC. It yields the protein CASSLWTGGTETQYF.

This chain uses TRBV9 with TRBJ1-2; D ambiguous. The germline V and J ends were trimmed by 0 bases and 3 bases, with 21 bases remaining between them. The V gene's germline CDR1 is SGDLS and CDR2 YYNGEE. The CDR3 covers 18 residues. In nucleotides, the CDR3 is TGTGCCAGCAGCGTAGGAGGTTCAGGTTCATTGGAGGACTATGGCTACACCTTC. It translates to CASSVGGSGSLEDYGYTF.

This clone was seen more than once but under ten times. This rearrangement joins TRBV5-4 to TRBJ2-1, with 11 bases fitting TRBD1. V lost 4 bases to trimming and J lost 3 bases; unmatched junction nucleotides: 3. The CDR3 spans 15 residues. The germline V gene encodes CDR1 SGHNT and CDR2 YYREEE (reference sequence). The CDR3 DNA follows: TGTGCCAGCAGCAAGGGGACAGGGGGCTACAATGAGCAGTTCTTC. It translates to CASSKGTGGYNEQFF.

To note about this clone: Other DNA sequences in this sample translate to the same CDR3. This chain uses TRBV5-1 with TRBJ2-7, with 7 bases aligning to TRBD1. Germline assignment: CDR1 SGHRS and CDR2 YFSETQ. Losses at the gene ends were 0 bases for V and 4 bases for J; bases not matched to a gene: 4. The CDR3 contains 14 residues. DNA for the CDR3: TGCGCCAGCAGCTTGGGGACAGGCCATTACGAGCAGTACTTC. Translation: CASSLGTGHYEQYF.